This TCR beta chain was captured by sequencing in a study of cytomegalovirus exposure and HLA in healthy donors. Overall study context: The early release's HLA-typed donors yielded 78 million or so unique TCRs.

Germline loops: CDR1 KGHSH, CDR2 LQKENI. This CDR3 has 18 amino acids. V dropped 2 bases and J dropped 4; count of bases not matched to a gene: 16. PCR employed 60 Vbeta and 13 Jbeta primers. Data came from immunoSEQ multiplex PCR; TCRdb stores just in-frame clones and leaves some out. Of some 180,000 clones in the sample, 81% were seen once. General study points: A further, later analysis showed that HLA-associated TCR beta chains (compared with equally common others) were more clonally expanded. Investigators reported 150 to 200 TCR beta chains as tied to cytomegalovirus. What TCR beta sequences reportedly achieved was accurate prediction of HLA-A and HLA-B alleles in most subjects.

As to this clone: Its target is unknown.

The TCR was taken from a man aged 40-55 years in good health and CMV-seropositive. The chain carries TRBV18 and TRBJ1-2, with 7 bases that match TRBD1. Sequenced sample: PBMCs. CDR3 in DNA: TGTGCCAGCTCACCAAACAGGCGAGATCCCCGGACAGGCTATGGCTACACCTTC. This gives the protein CASSPNRRDPRTGYGYTF.